The 15 T cell receptor beta chains below all came from one sample that was sequenced in a study of primary melanoma T cells and metastatic recurrence. Libraries were prepared by immunoSEQ multiplex PCR; TCRdb keeps only in-frame clonotypes and omits some of them. The table has several hundred clones, about 79% seen once. Material: melanoma tumor tissue. Receptors originate from a human donor with melanoma.

The CDR3 bases are TGTGCCACCAGCGGACGGCAAGTCATTCAGCCCCAGCATTTT. Translation gives CATSGRQVIQPQHF. The chain has TRBV15 and TRBJ1-5; D not certain. With 5 bases removed from V and 6 bases from J, the gap between germline ends came to 14 bases. This CDR3 region has 14 residues. Germline CDR1 and CDR2: LNHNV and YYDKDF (reference sequence).

The chain joins TRBV6-8 to TRBJ2-1; a possible D gene is TRBD2 (6 bases). CDR1 and CDR2 (germline): MNHGY, SAAAGT. CDR3 length equals 14 residues. Between the trimmed V and J ends, which lost 6 bases and 1 base, there was a span of 10 bases. The CDR3 sequence: CASREGLSYNEQFF. The CDR3 bases are TGTGCCAGCAGAGAAGGACTATCCTACAATGAGCAGTTCTTC.

The chain links TRBV9 to TRBJ2-7; 7 nucleotides align to TRBD1. V lost 5 bases, J lost 2 bases, and 10 bases stayed unmatched. From germline, CDR1 is SGDLS and CDR2 YYNGEE. The CDR3 spans 15 residues. This chain's CDR3 is CASSSATGFTYEQYF. The CDR3, as DNA: TGTGCCAGCAGTTCCGCGACAGGGTTCACCTACGAGCAGTACTTC.

The chain is built from TRBV28 and TRBJ2-1; D is unresolved. Germline-derived CDR1 and CDR2 are MDHEN and SYDVKM. This CDR3 is built from 13 residues. V was cut by 4 bases and J by 5 bases, with 9 bases left in between. The CDR3 DNA reads TGTGCCAGCAGTTGGGCGAGGAACAATGAGCAGTTCTTC. It is translated as CASSWARNNEQFF.

V and J are TRBV30 and TRBJ2-5, with TRBD2 matching over 9 bases. The V segment lost 4 bases and the J segment 1 base; nucleotides outside the gene matches: 1. The V gene's germline CDR1 is GTSNPN and CDR2 SVGIG (reference sequence). The CDR3 runs to 13 residues. CDR3 in amino acids: CAWTSGTQETQYF. For the CDR3, the DNA is TGTGCCTGGACTAGCGGGACCCAAGAGACCCAGTACTTC.

The V gene is TRBV7-1, the J gene TRBJ1-1; 7 positions agree with TRBD1. TRBV7-1 counts as an open reading frame of uncertain function. The CDR3 is 13 residues long. V shed 4 bases, J shed 6 bases, and the junction held 5 bases outside the gene matches. The DNA of the CDR3 is TGTGCCAGCAGCTACAGGGGAGGTTCTGAAGCTTTCTTT. Protein sequence: CASSYRGGSEAFF.

This clone was found a few times. The genes are TRBV11-3 and TRBJ1-1; D gene uncertain. Trimming took off 3 bases at V and 0 bases at J, with 8 bases between the two ends. Germline V gives CDR1 SGHNT, CDR2 YENEEA. The CDR3 has 14 residues. This CDR3 is CASSLTHLNTEAFF. CDR3 sequence (DNA): TGTGCCAGCAGCTTGACTCATTTGAACACTGAAGCTTTCTTT.

DNA of the CDR3: TGTGCCAGCAGGGAACCGGGACTAGCGGGATTCAAAGAGACCCAGTACTTC. Its translation is CASREPGLAGFKETQYF. The gene calls are TRBV6-8 and TRBJ2-5, with 13 bases lining up with TRBD2. In germline, CDR1 is MNHGY, CDR2 SAAAGT. V lost 6 bases, J lost 3 bases, and 10 bases stayed unmatched. The CDR3 sequence is 17 residues long.

This sequence joins TRBV11-3 and TRBJ2-6, with TRBD1 as a possible D gene (5 bases). CDR1 SGHNT and CDR2 YENEEA come from the germline V gene. Deletions cut 3 bases from V and 4 bases from J, with 13 bases between. The CDR3 totals 16 residues. CDR3 nucleotides: TGTGCCAGCAGCTTGGCCACAGGTAGCGGGGCCAACGTCCTGACTTTC. Residues: CASSLATGSGANVLTF.

The V and J genes are TRBV7-5 and TRBJ2-7; whether TRBD1, the table's D call, matches the DNA was not checked. TRBV7-5 corresponds to a pseudogene. The CDR3 runs to 17 residues. The CDR3 DNA follows: TGTGCCAGCAGCCTGATAAGCAGCGGGACAGGGGGTTACGAGCAGTACTTC. Translation: CASSLISSGTGGYEQYF.

The genes are TRBV4-1 and TRBJ1-4; D call uncertain. The V gene lost 0 bases and the J gene lost 3 bases, with 11 bases spanning the gap. Germline CDR1 reads MGHRA; CDR2 reads YSYEKL. The CDR3 runs to 16 residues. The CDR3 here is CASSQDKGRANEKLFF. Here the CDR3 DNA reads TGCGCCAGCAGCCAAGATAAAGGGCGTGCTAATGAAAAACTGTTTTTT.

This chain links TRBV2 with TRBJ1-2; TRBD1 is a possible D gene (5 bases). There are 15 residues in the CDR3. Germline CDR1 SNHLY, CDR2 FYNNEI. The V end lost 4 bases, the J end lost 9 bases, and 21 bases lay between the germline ends. DNA of the CDR3: TGTGCCAGCAGTGGCCCGGGGCAGGGATGGTTTAGCTACACCTTC. Protein: CASSGPGQGWFSYTF.

The V call is TRBV28, the J call TRBJ2-1, with 8 bases matching TRBD2. This CDR3 is built from 17 residues. The J segment lost 4 bases and the V segment lost 4 bases, leaving 12 bases of the junction unmatched. Germline CDR1 reads MDHEN; CDR2 reads SYDVKM. For the CDR3, the DNA is TGTGCCAGCAGTTCCTTAGCGGGGAGAGGTTGGTACAATGAGCAGTTCTTC. Protein: CASSSLAGRGWYNEQFF.

This clone showed up just a few times. V and J are TRBV29-1 and TRBJ2-1, with D possibly TRBD2 on 5 matching bases. This CDR3 has 12 amino acids. V shed 4 bases and J shed 10 bases, with 14 bases lying between them. The V gene's germline CDR1 is SQVTM and CDR2 ANQGSEA. The CDR3 sequence: CSVGFLWEEQFF. CDR3 DNA: TGCAGCGTTGGGTTTCTCTGGGAGGAGCAGTTCTTC.

The chain joins TRBV11-3 to TRBJ2-7, with 8 bases lining up with TRBD1. The CDR3 runs to 17 residues. Germline V CDR1 and CDR2: SGHNT, YENEEA. Trimming removed 3 bases from V and 3 bases from J; junction bases left unmatched: 13. The CDR3 protein is CASSFHTGTGKVYEQYF. DNA of the CDR3: TGTGCCAGCAGCTTCCACACCGGGACAGGTAAAGTCTACGAGCAGTACTTC.